This TCR beta chain was captured by sequencing in a study of T-cell reconstitution after alpha-beta-depleted transplantation in children. With V trimmed by 5 bases and J by 0 bases, 4 bases remained unmatched. The CDR3 is 15 residues long. The V gene's germline CDR1 is MNHNS and CDR2 SASEGT. For TCRbeta, the library was prepared with unique molecular identifiers. TCRdb re-derived calls from the PCR reads in MiXCR, one entry per CDR3 protein. The sample records some 200,000 distinct CDR3 sequences, 6% to 7% being singletons. This clonotype was seen ten or more times. The specimen was PBMCs from the stem cell graft donor, collected from the stem cell graft. This receptor was identified in a human donor who donated a stem cell graft to a child with Wiskott-Aldrich syndrome. The chain has TRBV6-1 and TRBJ2-7; 10 bases align to TRBD1. The DNA of the CDR3 is TGTGCCAGCAGTCCTAGGACAGGGGGCTCCTACGAGCAGTACTTC. Translated, it gives CASSPRTGGSYEQYF.